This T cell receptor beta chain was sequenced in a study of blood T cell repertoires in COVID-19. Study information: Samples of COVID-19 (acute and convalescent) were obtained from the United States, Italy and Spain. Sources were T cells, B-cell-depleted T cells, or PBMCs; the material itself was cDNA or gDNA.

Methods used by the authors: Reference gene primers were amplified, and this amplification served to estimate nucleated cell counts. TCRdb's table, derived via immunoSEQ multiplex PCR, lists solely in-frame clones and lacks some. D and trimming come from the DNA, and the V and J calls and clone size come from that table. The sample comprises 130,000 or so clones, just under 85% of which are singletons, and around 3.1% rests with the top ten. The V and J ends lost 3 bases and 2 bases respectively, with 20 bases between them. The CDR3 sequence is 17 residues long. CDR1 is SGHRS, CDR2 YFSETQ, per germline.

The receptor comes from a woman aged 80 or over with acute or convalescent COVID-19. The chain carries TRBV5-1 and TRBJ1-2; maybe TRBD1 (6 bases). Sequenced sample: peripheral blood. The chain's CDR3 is CASSSKGGQGQNYGYTF. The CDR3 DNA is TGCGCCAGCAGCTCGAAGGGGGGGCAGGGGCAAAACTATGGCTACACCTTC.